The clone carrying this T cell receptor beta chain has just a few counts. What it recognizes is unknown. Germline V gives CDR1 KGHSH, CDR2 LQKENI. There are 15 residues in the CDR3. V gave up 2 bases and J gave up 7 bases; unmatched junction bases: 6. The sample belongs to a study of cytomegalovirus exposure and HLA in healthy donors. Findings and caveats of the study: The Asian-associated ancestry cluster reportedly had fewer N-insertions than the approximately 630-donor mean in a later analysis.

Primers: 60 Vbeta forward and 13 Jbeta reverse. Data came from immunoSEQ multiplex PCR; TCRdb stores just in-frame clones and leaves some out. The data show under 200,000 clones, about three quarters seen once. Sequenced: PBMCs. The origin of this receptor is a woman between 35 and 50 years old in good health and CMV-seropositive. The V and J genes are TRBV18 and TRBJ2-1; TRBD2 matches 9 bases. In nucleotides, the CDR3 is TGTGCCAGCTCACCAGTAGCTAGCGGGACGAATGAGCAGTTCTTC. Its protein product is CASSPVASGTNEQFF.